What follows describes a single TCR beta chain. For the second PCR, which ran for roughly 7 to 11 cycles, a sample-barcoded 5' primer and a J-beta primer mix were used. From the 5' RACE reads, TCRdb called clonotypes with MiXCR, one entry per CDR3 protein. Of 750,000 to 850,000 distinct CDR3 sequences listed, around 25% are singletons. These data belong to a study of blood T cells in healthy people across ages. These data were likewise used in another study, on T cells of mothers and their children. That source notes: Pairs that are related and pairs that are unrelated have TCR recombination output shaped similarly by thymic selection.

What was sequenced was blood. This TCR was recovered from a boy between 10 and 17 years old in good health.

This chain's CDR3 is CASSLGPNSNQPQHF. The CDR3 coding sequence is TGTGCCAGCAGCTTAGGTCCGAATAGCAATCAGCCCCAGCATTTT. The chain employs TRBV7-9 and TRBJ1-5; D not resolved. The germline gives CDR1 SEHNR, CDR2 FQNEAQ (reference sequence). The CDR3 runs to 15 residues. Trimming removed 1 base at V and 0 bases at J, with 7 bases between.